The clone carrying this TCR beta chain showed up just a few times. Trimming removed 3 bases from V and 10 bases from J, with 9 bases in between. Germline V gene data show CDR1 as DFQATT and CDR2 as SNEGSKA (reference sequence). The CDR3 covers 11 residues. The entry originates in a study of T-cell reconstitution after alpha-beta-depleted transplantation in children. Unique molecular identifiers were incorporated when the TCRbeta library was constructed. Using its own MiXCR run on the PCR reads, TCRdb lists one record per CDR3 protein. Here the sample spans about 460,000 distinct CDR3 sequences, approximately 12% being singletons.

The source of this sequence is a human donor who donated a stem cell graft to a child with combined immunodeficiency. The V gene is TRBV20-1, the J gene TRBJ1-4, with no clear D. The sample here was PBMCs from the stem cell graft donor, taken from the stem cell graft. For the CDR3, the DNA is TGCAGTGCTAGGGGCTATCCAAAACTGTTTTTT. Translated, it gives CSARGYPKLFF.